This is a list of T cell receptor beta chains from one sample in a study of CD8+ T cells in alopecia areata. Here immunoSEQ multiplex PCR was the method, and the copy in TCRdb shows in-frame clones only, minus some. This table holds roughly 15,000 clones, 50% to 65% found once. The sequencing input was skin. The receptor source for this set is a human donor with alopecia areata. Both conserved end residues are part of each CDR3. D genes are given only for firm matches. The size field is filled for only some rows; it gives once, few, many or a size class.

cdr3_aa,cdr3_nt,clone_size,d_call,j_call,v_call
CASTWTGGFYEQYF,TGTGCCAGCACCTGGACAGGGGGCTTCTACGAGCAGTACTTC,.,TRBD1,TRBJ2-7,TRBV5-6
CASSLRAGGDTQYF,TGTGCCAGCAGCTTAAGAGCGGGAGGGGATACGCAGTATTTT,large,TRBD2,TRBJ2-3,TRBV7-3
CSVVGQDSNQPQHF,TGCAGCGTTGTTGGACAGGATAGCAATCAGCCCCAGCATTTT,once,TRBD1,TRBJ1-5,TRBV29-1
CASSLSENTGELFF,TGTGCCAGCAGTTTAAGTGAAAACACCGGGGAGCTGTTTTTT,.,.,TRBJ2-2,TRBV28
CASSVGQASYGYTF,TGTGCCAGCAGTGTGGGACAGGCCTCCTATGGCTACACCTTC,.,TRBD1,TRBJ1-2,TRBV2
CASSLVAFRDGYTF,TGTGCCAGCAGCTTAGTGGCGTTCCGGGACGGCTACACCTTC,.,.,TRBJ1-2,TRBV5-4
CASSLVISPMSTDTQYF,TGTGCCAGCAGCTTAGTAATTAGTCCGATGAGCACAGATACGCAGTATTTT,.,.,TRBJ2-3,TRBV13
CASSLLVRGHGYTF,TGTGCCAGCAGTTTATTGGTCAGGGGGCATGGCTACACCTTC,medium-sized,TRBD1,TRBJ1-2,TRBV28
CASSPLAGGYEQYF,TGTGCCAGCAGCCCACTAGCGGGAGGCTACGAGCAGTACTTC,.,TRBD2,TRBJ2-7,TRBV7-2
CASSLAGSGANVLTF,TGCGCCAGCAGCTTGGCCGGGTCTGGGGCCAACGTCCTGACTTTC,.,.,TRBJ2-6,TRBV5-1
CASSFWAGVGEQFF,TGTGCCAGCAGTTTCTGGGCGGGGGTAGGGGAGCAGTTCTTC,medium-sized,TRBD2,TRBJ2-1,TRBV28
CASSDKWGGQETQYF,TGTGCCAGCAGCGACAAGTGGGGCGGACAAGAGACCCAGTACTTC,few,.,TRBJ2-5,TRBV7-9
CASTGLRGYTF,TGTGCCAGCACAGGTCTGAGAGGCTACACCTTC,.,.,TRBJ1-2,TRBV28
CASSWGQGATGNTIYF,TGTGCCAGCAGCTGGGGACAGGGGGCAACTGGAAACACCATATATTTT,.,TRBD1,TRBJ1-3,TRBV11-2
CASSLEGQAPYNEQFF,TGTGCCAGCAGTTTGGAAGGACAGGCCCCATACAATGAGCAGTTCTTC,.,TRBD1,TRBJ2-1,TRBV28
CASKPTSSSYEQYF,TGTGCCAGCAAACCAACAAGTAGCTCCTACGAGCAGTACTTC,.,.,TRBJ2-7,TRBV2
CASSLFPGAGQPQHF,TGTGCCAGCAGTTTATTTCCAGGGGCCGGCCAGCCCCAGCATTTT,.,.,TRBJ1-5,TRBV27
CASRLTSGRNTGELLF,TGTGCCAGCCGACTTACTAGCGGGAGAAACACCGGGGAGCTGCTTTTT,.,TRBD2,TRBJ2-2,TRBV7-2
CASSQASIADTQYF,TGTGCCAGCAGCCAAGCATCCATAGCCGATACGCAGTATTTT,.,.,TRBJ2-3,TRBV14
CASSLARGNQPQHF,TGTGCCAGCAGTCTTGCCAGGGGGAATCAGCCCCAGCATTTT,few,TRBD1,TRBJ1-5,TRBV2
CASSLGLLSSYEQYF,TGTGCCAGCAGCTTGGGACTGTTGAGCTCCTACGAGCAGTACTTC,.,.,TRBJ2-7,TRBV7-2
CASSIAGQETQYF,TGTGCCAGCAGCATAGCGGGCCAAGAGACCCAGTACTTC,.,TRBD2,TRBJ2-5,TRBV5-4
CASSVAYKGTNEKLFF,TGTGCCAGCAGCGTAGCTTATAAGGGAACTAATGAAAAACTGTTTTTT,.,.,TRBJ1-4,TRBV9
CASTRQGSPLYGYTF,TGTGCCAGTACCAGGCAGGGCAGTCCTCTCTATGGCTACACCTTC,.,.,TRBJ1-2,TRBV19
CASTPIGFFLFEKLFF,TGTGCCAGTACACCGATTGGGTTCTTCCTTTTTGAAAAACTGTTTTTT,.,.,TRBJ1-4,TRBV19
CASTSPGLPYNEQFF,TGTGCCAGCACCTCCCCGGGACTACCATACAATGAGCAGTTCTTC,few,TRBD2,TRBJ2-1,TRBV6-6
CASSTERYTGELFF,TGTGCCAGCAGCACGGAGCGGTACACCGGGGAGCTGTTTTTT,.,.,TRBJ2-2,TRBV7-3
CASSHAGFEGSNEQFF,TGCGCCAGCTCCCACGCAGGGTTCGAAGGGTCCAATGAGCAGTTCTTC,.,.,TRBJ2-1,TRBV23-1
CASSLTLAGGRSYNEQFF,TGCGCCAGCAGCTTGACTCTAGCGGGAGGGCGTTCCTACAATGAGCAGTTCTTC,.,TRBD2,TRBJ2-1,TRBV5-1
CASSVGPGPSYEQYF,TGTGCCAGCAGCGTAGGCCCAGGGCCCTCCTACGAGCAGTACTTC,.,.,TRBJ2-7,TRBV9
CASSLMADSPSGYTF,TGTGCCAGCAGCTTAATGGCCGACAGCCCTAGTGGCTACACCTTC,.,.,TRBJ1-2,TRBV11-2
CASSFWGLNTEAFF,TGTGCCAGCAGTTTCTGGGGACTGAACACTGAAGCTTTCTTT,few,.,TRBJ1-1,TRBV28
CASIDGGENTEAFF,TGTGCCAGCATCGACGGCGGAGAGAACACTGAAGCTTTCTTT,few,.,TRBJ1-1,TRBV6-6